This is a list of T cell receptor beta chains from one sample in a study of regulatory T cells in long-lasting Graves disease. TCRdb ran MiXCR on the multiplex PCR reads and lists one entry per CDR3 protein. The sample holds about 450,000 distinct CDR3 sequences; about 25% are singletons and the top ten take roughly a quarter. The source was peripheral blood mononuclear cells (PBMCs), collected when the disease was refractory, from a patient treated with antithyroid drugs. The receptors come from a female donor with Graves disease. Both conserved end residues are part of each CDR3. The D gene is left open where the match is weak. Clone sizes are given selectively: once, few, many, or a class where the clone is expanded.

V gene	J gene	clone size	D gene	CDR3 protein
TRBV5-1	TRBJ2-3	.	.	CASSAVPGADTQYF
TRBV19	TRBJ2-5	once	TRBD1	CASARDRAETQYF
TRBV19	TRBJ1-1	few	.	CASSIASRVTEAFF
TRBV25-1	TRBJ2-2	.	TRBD2	CASSSAGVSGELFF
TRBV12-3/TRBV12-4	TRBJ1-1	.	.	CASSPPGGGGGTEAFF
TRBV20-1	TRBJ2-5	few	.	CSASHGETQYF
TRBV9	TRBJ2-7	few	TRBD1	CASSTDRGADEQYF
TRBV19	TRBJ2-7	.	.	CASSIRQGSSYEQYF
TRBV3-1	TRBJ2-5	.	.	CASSYRTRPQETQYF
TRBV20-1	TRBJ2-5	many	.	CSAHPGSKETQYF
TRBV7-9	TRBJ1-1	once	.	CASSRSMGTEAFF
TRBV27	TRBJ2-7	.	TRBD2	CASSGLADSYEQYF
TRBV27	TRBJ2-5	.	TRBD2	CASSSGGSSETQYF
TRBV10-3	TRBJ1-1	many	.	CAISGQQGNTEAFF
TRBV28	TRBJ1-2	.	TRBD1	CASSGLGTGGGYGYTF
TRBV20-1	TRBJ2-1	.	TRBD2	CSPSGTRGYNEQFF
TRBV5-1	TRBJ2-7	few	TRBD2	CASSLATSGSSYEQYF
TRBV12-3/TRBV12-4	TRBJ1-1	many	.	CASSLMGSTEAFF
TRBV7-2	TRBJ2-5	.	.	CASSLGIGGSQETQYF
TRBV28	TRBJ1-3	.	.	CASSFFGISGNTIYF
TRBV29-1	TRBJ1-3	.	.	CSVAHGAVGNTIYF
TRBV7-8	TRBJ2-7	many	TRBD2	CASSRWTSGSDEQYF
TRBV20-1	TRBJ1-1	few	TRBD1	CSALMPGQGATEAFF
TRBV20-1	.	.	.	CSAPDSQGPYNEQFF
TRBV9	TRBJ1-3	.	TRBD1	CASSVTWTGELLGNTIYF
TRBV28	TRBJ2-7	few	TRBD1	CASSLIQGAGEQYF
TRBV12-3/TRBV12-4	TRBJ1-2	many	TRBD1	CASSTGTGVYGYTF
TRBV28	TRBJ2-2	many	.	CASSSGTTGELFF
TRBV30	TRBJ1-5	.	.	CAWSAPRTNQPQHF
TRBV6-1	TRBJ1-2	many	TRBD1	CASSEGQGYGGYTF
TRBV13	TRBJ1-6	.	.	CASSVGHYYNSPLHF
TRBV14	TRBJ2-7	.	.	CASSPRQETYEQYF
TRBV9	TRBJ2-7	few	.	CASSGGGTPDPYEQYF
TRBV4-1	TRBJ2-7	few	TRBD2	CASSQPTSGTYEQYF
TRBV7-9	TRBJ2-2	.	.	CASSPEFGAYGTGELFF
TRBV7-9	TRBJ2-2	.	TRBD1	CASSPTGTGGGELFF
TRBV7-2	TRBJ2-5	.	TRBD2	CASSLMHWAGANEETQYF
TRBV10-3	TRBJ1-3	.	.	CAISATSGNTIYF
TRBV7-2	TRBJ2-5	.	.	CASSSPYGETQYF
TRBV7-3	TRBJ2-5	.	.	CASSLSGYDQETQYF
TRBV5-6	TRBJ2-2	.	.	CASSFVGPNTGELFF
TRBV2	TRBJ2-1	few	TRBD2	CASSVGTSGSYGQFF
TRBV20-1	TRBJ2-7	few	.	CSARAATRVWEQYF
TRBV9	TRBJ2-7	.	TRBD1	CASSVEGQANPYEQYF
TRBV6-1	TRBJ2-2	.	.	CASHRAIQHGELFF